This T cell receptor (beta chain) came from a study of shared clonotypes between healthy human individuals. Whole-study results and caveats: Read depth was anticipated to influence clonotype sharing among donors.

Concerning this clone itself: The antigen is undetermined.

The naive CD8 fraction comprised CD45RO-negative cells positively selected for CCR7 and excluded terminally differentiated effector memory CD45RA+ cells. An approximately 180 ng quantity of DNA, 29,000 or so T cell genomes, went into the sorted-subset replicate PCRs. Sequenced by immunoSEQ multiplex PCR; TCRdb stores in-frame clones only, minus some. The repertoire holds roughly 2.1 million clones, about 92% seen once, with 1.5% to 2% in the top ten. The TCR was taken from a young man in good health. Some clones in this sample may be carry-over from other donors' samples. The sequenced sample was naive CD8+ T cells from PBMCs.

CDR3 bases: TGTGCCAGCAGTTTTCAAGAGCCCGGGGAGCTGTTTTTT. Amino acids: CASSFQEPGELFF. J is TRBJ2-2 and V is TRBV28; no firm D call. Looked up from germline, CDR1 is MDHEN and CDR2 is SYDVKM. The CDR3 length is 13 residues. V gave up 3 bases and J gave up 6 bases, with 8 bases separating them. The full variable domain, its missing parts supplied by reference TRBV28 and TRBJ2-2, is DVKVTQSSRYLVKRTGEKVFLECVQDMDHENMFWYRQDPGLGLRLIYFSYDVKMKEKGDIPEGYSVSREKKERFSLILESASTNQTSMYLCASSFQEPGELFFGEGSRLTVL.